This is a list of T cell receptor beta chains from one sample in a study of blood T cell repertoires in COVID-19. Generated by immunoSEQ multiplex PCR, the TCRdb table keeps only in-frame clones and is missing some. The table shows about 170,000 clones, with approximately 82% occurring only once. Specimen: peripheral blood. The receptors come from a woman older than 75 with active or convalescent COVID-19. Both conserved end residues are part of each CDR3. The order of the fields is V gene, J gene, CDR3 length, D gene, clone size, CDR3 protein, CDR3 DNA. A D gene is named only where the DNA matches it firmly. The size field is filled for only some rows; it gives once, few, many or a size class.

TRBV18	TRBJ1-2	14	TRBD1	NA	CASSPSETGLGYTF	TGTGCCAGCTCACCATCCGAGACAGGGCTTGGCTACACCTTC
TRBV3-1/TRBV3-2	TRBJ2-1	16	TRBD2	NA	CASSQKGTSGGNEQFF	TGTGCCAGCAGCCAAAAGGGGACTAGCGGGGGCAATGAGCAGTTCTTC
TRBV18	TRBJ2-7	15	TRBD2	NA	CASSLSLAGTYEQYF	TGTGCCAGCTCCCTCAGCCTAGCGGGCACCTACGAGCAGTACTTC
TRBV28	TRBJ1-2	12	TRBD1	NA	CASRTGGQTYTF	TGTGCCAGCAGGACAGGGGGCCAGACCTACACCTTC
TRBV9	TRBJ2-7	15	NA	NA	CASSVRDIPQIEQYF	TGTGCCAGCAGCGTCCGGGATATACCACAGATAGAGCAGTACTTC
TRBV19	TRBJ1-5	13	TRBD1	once	CASSNRGLSPQHF	TGTGCCAGTAGTAACAGGGGCCTTTCGCCCCAGCATTTT
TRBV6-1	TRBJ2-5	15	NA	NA	CASSELWGVRETQYF	TGTGCCAGCAGTGAATTGTGGGGAGTACGGGAGACCCAGTACTTC
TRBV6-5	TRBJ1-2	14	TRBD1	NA	CASSYSTRGDGYTF	TGTGCCAGCAGTTACTCGACCAGGGGGGATGGCTACACCTTC
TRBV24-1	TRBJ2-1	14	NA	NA	CATMFSICWNEQFF	TGTGCCACCATGTTTAGCATTTGTTGGAATGAGCAGTTCTTC
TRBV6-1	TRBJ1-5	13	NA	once	CASSEAWNQPQHF	TGTGCCAGCAGTGAGGCTTGGAATCAGCCCCAGCATTTT
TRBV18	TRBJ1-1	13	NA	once	CASSPLEGTEAFF	TGTGCCAGCTCACCTCTGGAGGGCACCGAAGCTTTCTTT
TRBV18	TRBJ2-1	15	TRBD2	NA	CASSPERGPYNEQFF	TGTGCCAGCTCACCAGAGCGGGGGCCTTACAATGAGCAGTTCTTC
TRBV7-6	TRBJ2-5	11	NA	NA	CASSLGESQYF	TGTGCCAGCAGCTTAGGAGAGTCCCAGTACTTC
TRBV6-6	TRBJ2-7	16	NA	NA	CASSSTRGGTSYEQYF	TGTGCCAGCAGTTCGACCAGGGGAGGGACCTCCTACGAGCAGTACTTC
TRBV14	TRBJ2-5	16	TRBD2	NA	CASSRPSGLIQETQYF	TGTGCCAGCAGCCGACCTAGCGGGCTAATACAAGAGACCCAGTACTTC
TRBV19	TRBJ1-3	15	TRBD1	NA	CASSMRDSSGNTIYF	TGTGCCAGTAGTATGAGGGACAGCTCTGGAAACACCATATATTTT